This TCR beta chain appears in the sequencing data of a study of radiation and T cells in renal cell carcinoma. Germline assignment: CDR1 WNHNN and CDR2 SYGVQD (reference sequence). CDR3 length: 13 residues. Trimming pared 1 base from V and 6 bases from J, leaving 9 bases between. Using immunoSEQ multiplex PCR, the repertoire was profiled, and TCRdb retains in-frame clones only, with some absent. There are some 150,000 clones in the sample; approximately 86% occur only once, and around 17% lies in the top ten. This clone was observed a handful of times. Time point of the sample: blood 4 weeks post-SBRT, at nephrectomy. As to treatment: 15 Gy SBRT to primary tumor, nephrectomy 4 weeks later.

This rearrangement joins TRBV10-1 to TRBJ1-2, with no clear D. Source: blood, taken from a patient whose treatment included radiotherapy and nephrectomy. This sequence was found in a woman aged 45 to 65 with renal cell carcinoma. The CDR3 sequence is CASSEYREHGYTF. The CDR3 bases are TGCGCCAGCAGTGAGTACCGGGAGCATGGCTACACCTTC.